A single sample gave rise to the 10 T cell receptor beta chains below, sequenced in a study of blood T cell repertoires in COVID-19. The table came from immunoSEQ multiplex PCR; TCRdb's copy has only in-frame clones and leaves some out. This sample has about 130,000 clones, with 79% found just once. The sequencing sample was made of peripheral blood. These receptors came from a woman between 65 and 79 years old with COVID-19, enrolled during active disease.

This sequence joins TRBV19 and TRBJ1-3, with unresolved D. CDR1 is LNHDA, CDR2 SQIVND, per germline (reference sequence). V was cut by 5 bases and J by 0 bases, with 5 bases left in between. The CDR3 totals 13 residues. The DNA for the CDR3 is TGTGCCAGTAGTCCGAGCTCTGGAAACACCATATATTTT. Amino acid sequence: CASSPSSGNTIYF. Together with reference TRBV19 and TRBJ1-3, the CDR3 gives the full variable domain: DGGITQSPKYLFRKEGQNVTLSCEQNLNHDAMYWYRQDPGQGLRLIYYSQIVNDFQKGDIAEGYSVSREKKESFPLTVTSAQKNPTAFYLCASSPSSGNTIYFGEGSWLTVV.

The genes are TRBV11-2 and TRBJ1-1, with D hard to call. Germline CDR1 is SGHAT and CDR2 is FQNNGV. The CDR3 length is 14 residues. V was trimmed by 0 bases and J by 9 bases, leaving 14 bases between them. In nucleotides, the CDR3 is TGTGCCAGCAGCTTAGATCCGGCGGCAAACCAAGCTTTCTTT. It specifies CASSLDPAANQAFF.

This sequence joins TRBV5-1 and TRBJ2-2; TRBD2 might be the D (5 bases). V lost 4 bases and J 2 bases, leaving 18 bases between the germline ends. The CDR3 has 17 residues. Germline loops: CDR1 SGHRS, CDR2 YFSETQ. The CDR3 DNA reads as TGCGCCAGCAGCCATCTGGGGAGCGGAGCTAACACCGGGGAGCTGTTTTTT. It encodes CASSHLGSGANTGELFF. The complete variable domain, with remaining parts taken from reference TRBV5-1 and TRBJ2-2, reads KAGVTQTPRYLIKTRGQQVTLSCSPISGHRSVSWYQQTPGQGLQFLFEYFSETQRNKGNFPGRFSGRQFSNSRSEMNVSTLELGDSALYLCASSHLGSGANTGELFFGEGSRLTVL.

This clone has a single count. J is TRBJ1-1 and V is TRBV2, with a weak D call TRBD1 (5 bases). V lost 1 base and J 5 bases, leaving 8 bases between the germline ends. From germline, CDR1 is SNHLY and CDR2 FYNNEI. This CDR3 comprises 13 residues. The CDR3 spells CASSEGGGTEAFF. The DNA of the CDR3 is TGTGCCAGCAGTGAAGGGGGGGGGACTGAAGCTTTCTTT.

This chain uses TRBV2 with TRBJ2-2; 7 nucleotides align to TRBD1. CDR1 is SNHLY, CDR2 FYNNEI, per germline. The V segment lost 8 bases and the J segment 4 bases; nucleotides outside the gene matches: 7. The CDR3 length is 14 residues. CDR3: CASQKGQTTGELFF. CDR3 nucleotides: TGTGCCAGCCAAAAGGGACAGACCACCGGGGAGCTGTTTTTT.

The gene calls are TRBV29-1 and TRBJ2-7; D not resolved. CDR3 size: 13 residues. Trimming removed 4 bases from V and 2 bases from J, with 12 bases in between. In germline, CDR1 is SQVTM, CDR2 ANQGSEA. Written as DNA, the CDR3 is TGCAGCGTTGGAGACCCTTTCCCCTACGAGCAGTACTTC. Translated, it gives CSVGDPFPYEQYF.

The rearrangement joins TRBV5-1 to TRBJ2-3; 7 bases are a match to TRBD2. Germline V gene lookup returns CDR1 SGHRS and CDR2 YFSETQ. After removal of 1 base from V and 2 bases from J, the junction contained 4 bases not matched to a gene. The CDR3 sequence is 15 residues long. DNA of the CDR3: TGCGCCAGCAGCTTGAGGGGACTATTCACAGATACGCAGTATTTT. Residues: CASSLRGLFTDTQYF.

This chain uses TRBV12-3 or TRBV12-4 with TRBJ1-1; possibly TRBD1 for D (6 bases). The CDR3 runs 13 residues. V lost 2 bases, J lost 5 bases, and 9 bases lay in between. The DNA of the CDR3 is TGTGCCAGCAGTTTATCGACAGGAACTGAAGCTTTCTTT. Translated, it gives CASSLSTGTEAFF.

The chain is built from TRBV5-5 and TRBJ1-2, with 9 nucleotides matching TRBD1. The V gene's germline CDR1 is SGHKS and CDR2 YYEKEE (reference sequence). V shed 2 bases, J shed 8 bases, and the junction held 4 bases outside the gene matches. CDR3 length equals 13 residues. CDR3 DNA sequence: TGTGCCAGCAGCTTCGGGACAGGGATAGGCTACACCTTC. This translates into CASSFGTGIGYTF.

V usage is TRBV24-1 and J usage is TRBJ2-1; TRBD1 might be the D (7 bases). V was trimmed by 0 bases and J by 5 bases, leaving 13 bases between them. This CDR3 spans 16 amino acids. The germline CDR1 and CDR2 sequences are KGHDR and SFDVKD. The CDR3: CATSDLRQGGNNEQFF. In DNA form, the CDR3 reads TGTGCCACCAGTGATTTGAGGCAGGGGGGAAACAATGAGCAGTTCTTC.